These 9 T cell receptor beta chains were all obtained from the same sample, sequenced in a study of T cells after yellow fever vaccination. TCRdb reprocessed the 5' RACE reads via MiXCR and lists one record per CDR3 protein. The data show 300,000 or so distinct CDR3 sequences, approximately 3.9% seen once. The source was PBMCs, collected 5 days after the yellow fever booster vaccination. These TCRs come from a man aged 18-30 years who received the YFV17D yellow fever vaccine.

This clonotype has ten or more counts. The CDR3 region has the DNA TGCGCCAGCAGCTTAACTCCAGGGCCAGAAGACACCATATATTTT. Translated: CASSLTPGPEDTIYF. The genes are TRBV5-1 and TRBJ1-3; weak D call: TRBD1 (5 bases). Germline V gene data show CDR1 as SGHRS and CDR2 as YFSETQ. This CDR3 comprises 15 residues. V dropped 2 bases and J dropped 8 bases, with 17 bases sitting between them. Full variable domain (rest looked up from reference TRBV5-1 and TRBJ1-3): KAGVTQTPRYLIKTRGQQVTLSCSPISGHRSVSWYQQTPGQGLQFLFEYFSETQRNKGNFPGRFSGRQFSNSRSEMNVSTLELGDSALYLCASSLTPGPEDTIYFGEGSWLTVV.

This clonotype has ten or more counts. V gene TRBV2 combines with J gene TRBJ2-7; 9 bases map to TRBD1. Germline V CDR1 and CDR2: SNHLY, FYNNEI. The CDR3 contains 14 residues. V lost 7 bases and J lost 5; bases outside the gene matches: 9. CDR3 in DNA: TGTGCCAGCATACCGGGACAGGGTCTAAACGAGCAGTACTTC. Protein: CASIPGQGLNEQYF.

This clonotype showed up many times. This chain links TRBV5-1 with TRBJ2-3; 8 bases are shared with TRBD1. Germline V lookup: CDR1 SGHRS, CDR2 YFSETQ. This CDR3 has 15 residues. The V and J ends lost 5 bases and 6 bases, in that order; junction bases with no gene match: 11. Written as DNA, the CDR3 is TGCGCCAGCAGTGGTCAGGGGGCAATGGAGGATACGCAGTATTTT. Encoded protein: CASSGQGAMEDTQYF.

This clonotype was observed many times. The chain joins TRBV6-6 to TRBJ1-2; no reliable D call. V was shortened by 0 bases and J by 8 bases, with 10 bases between the two germline ends. The V gene's germline CDR1 is MNHNY and CDR2 SVGAGI (reference sequence). The CDR3 extends over 13 amino acids. For the CDR3, the DNA is TGTGCCAGCAGTTACTCGCCCGGGGAGGGCTACACCTTC. It is translated as CASSYSPGEGYTF.

This clonotype has at least ten counts. The chain employs TRBV20-1 and TRBJ2-1; D may correspond to TRBD1 or TRBD2 (6 bases each). With 1 base removed from V and 2 bases from J, the gap between germline ends came to 12 bases. Germline loops: CDR1 DFQATT, CDR2 SNEGSKA (reference sequence). The CDR3 is 15 residues long. The CDR3 DNA follows: TGCAGTGCTAGAGCCGAGGAGGGGGCCTACAATGAGCAGTTCTTC. This encodes CSARAEEGAYNEQFF.

This clonotype was seen ten or more times. The chain uses TRBV6-2 or TRBV6-3 and TRBJ2-1; possibly TRBD2 for D (7 bases). Germline assignment: CDR1 MNHEY and CDR2 SVGEGT. This CDR3 is 14 amino acids long. The V gene lost 4 bases and the J gene lost 14 bases, with 21 bases spanning the gap. CDR3 coding DNA: TGTGCCAGCAGTTTCCCCGGGGGGCGGGTCAGGGAGTTCTTC. Encoded protein: CASSFPGGRVREFF.

This chain links TRBV5-1 with TRBJ2-2, with D tentatively TRBD1 (5 bases). There are 17 residues in the CDR3. V shed 4 bases and J shed 0 bases, with 16 bases lying between them. Germline V gene lookup returns CDR1 SGHRS and CDR2 YFSETQ. This CDR3 reads CASSQTPPTANTGELFF. For the CDR3, the DNA is TGCGCCAGCAGCCAGACGCCGCCGACAGCGAACACCGGGGAGCTGTTTTTT.

This clonotype has only a few counts. The chain recombines TRBV6-5 with TRBJ2-7; D may match TRBD1 or TRBD2 (5 bases each). Germline V gives CDR1 MNHEY, CDR2 SVGAGI. V lost 3 bases and J lost 0, with 9 bases in between. The CDR3 has 14 residues. The CDR3 region has the DNA TGTGCCAGCAGTTATCTCGGGACCTCCTACGAGCAGTACTTC. This gives the protein CASSYLGTSYEQYF.

This clonotype has a handful of counts. The chain combines TRBV4-2 with TRBJ2-3; D possibly corresponds to TRBD2 (6 bases). This CDR3 is built from 16 residues. V lost 1 base and J lost 3, with 14 bases in between. The germline gives CDR1 LGHNA, CDR2 YNFKEQ. CDR3 bases: TGTGCCAGCAGCCAAGGTGGCGGGGCAGCAACAGATACGCAGTATTTT. Translated, it gives CASSQGGGAATDTQYF.